The 24 T cell receptor beta chains in this list originate from one sample, sequenced in a study of CD8 T cells in ankylosing spondylitis. TCRdb independently ran MiXCR on the 5' RACE reads; one entry per CDR3 protein. The top ten hold 2.5% to 3.5% of the sample, which has under 150,000 distinct CDR3 sequences, approximately 9.7% seen once. Sequencing was done on a sample of blood, either unsorted or a sorted T cell fraction (not recorded which). These TCRs come from a male donor with ankylosing spondylitis or in good health (not recorded which).

This clonotype has at least ten counts. This sequence joins TRBV20-1 and TRBJ2-1, with 8 bases identical to TRBD1. The CDR3 loop spans 16 amino acids. The germline V gene has CDR1 DFQATT and CDR2 SNEGSKA (reference sequence). The V and J ends lost 1 base and 1 base, in that order; junction bases with no gene match: 6. This CDR3 is CSARALRGLSYNEQFF. Here the CDR3 DNA reads TGCAGTGCTAGAGCGCTCAGGGGGCTTTCCTACAATGAGCAGTTCTTC.

This clonotype came up many times. V usage is TRBV7-6 and J usage is TRBJ2-3; D gene uncertain. From germline, CDR1 is SGHVS and CDR2 FNYEAQ. Trimming cost V 1 base and J 2 bases, with 10 bases left between them. The CDR3 consists of 15 residues. CDR3 nucleotides: TGTGCCAGCAGCTTAGGCAGGAATCCCACAGATACGCAGTATTTT. Its protein product is CASSLGRNPTDTQYF.

The rearrangement uses TRBV3-1 and TRBJ2-1; D gene uncertain. V lost 0 bases and J lost 6, with 6 bases in between. CDR3 size: 13 residues. CDR1 LGHDT and CDR2 YNNKEL come from the germline V gene (reference sequence). For the CDR3, the DNA is TGTGCCAGCAGCCAAGATCGTGGCAATGAGCAGTTCTTC. This encodes CASSQDRGNEQFF.

This clonotype occurred many times. CDR3 sequence (DNA): TGTGCCAGCAGTTCCAGGCACAGGGCCACTGAAGCTTTCTTT. Residues: CASSSRHRATEAFF. The chain combines TRBV6-5 with TRBJ1-1; the D gene is possibly TRBD1 (6 bases). The germline CDR1 and CDR2 sequences are MNHEY and SVGAGI. This CDR3 contains 14 residues. The V end lost 4 bases, the J end lost 4 bases, and 13 bases lay between the germline ends.

This clonotype appeared many times. The CDR3 sequence: CSDLPTDTQYF. DNA for the CDR3: TGCAGCGACCTTCCCACAGATACGCAGTATTTT. The gene calls are TRBV29-1 and TRBJ2-3; D call uncertain. Trimming left V 7 bases short and J 2 bases short, with 7 bases between. Germline CDR1 reads SQVTM; CDR2 reads ANQGSEA. This CDR3 has 11 amino acids.

This clonotype was seen just once. This chain links TRBV28 with TRBJ2-1; TRBD1 or TRBD2 may be the D gene (5 bases each). This CDR3 comprises 11 residues. In germline, CDR1 is MDHEN, CDR2 SYDVKM. V shed 8 bases and J shed 11 bases, with 13 bases lying between them. The CDR3 DNA reads as TGTGCCAGCGAAGTGGGGGAGAAGCAGTTCTTC. Encoded protein: CASEVGEKQFF. The variable domain in full, completed from reference TRBV28 and TRBJ2-1, reads DVKVTQSSRYLVKRTGEKVFLECVQDMDHENMFWYRQDPGLGLRLIYFSYDVKMKEKGDIPEGYSVSREKKERFSLILESASTNQTSMYLCASEVGEKQFFGPGTRLTVL.

The rearrangement uses TRBV21-1 and TRBJ1-5; TRBD1 reflects the table's D call only, with no check against the DNA. TRBV21-1 is shown as a pseudogene. There are 17 residues in the CDR3. The CDR3 DNA sequence: TGTGCCAGCAGCATAGGCAAATTCGAAGGGGTCAATCAGCCCCAGCATTTT. Protein product: CASSIGKFEGVNQPQHF.

This clonotype was seen repeatedly, ten times or more. V and J are TRBV15 and TRBJ2-7; D is unresolved. Germline CDR1 is LNHNV and CDR2 is YYDKDF (reference sequence). V was clipped by 6 bases and J by 0 bases, with 9 bases between them. The CDR3 is 13 amino acids. The CDR3 protein is CATSLTTSYEQYF. CDR3 coding DNA: TGTGCCACCAGTCTGACCACCTCCTACGAGCAGTACTTC.

This clonotype was recorded at least ten times. The chain combines TRBV5-8 with TRBJ2-1, with D perhaps matching TRBD2 (6 bases). Germline CDR1 reads SGHTS; CDR2 reads YDEGEE. Trimming took off 1 base at V and 8 bases at J, with 19 bases between the two ends. CDR3 length equals 16 residues. This chain's CDR3 is CASSLSRGILGDEQFF. The CDR3 DNA sequence: TGTGCCAGCAGCTTGAGCCGGGGGATTCTAGGCGATGAGCAGTTCTTC.

J is TRBJ2-1 and V is TRBV20-1; D is possibly TRBD2 (5 bases). Trimming took 4 bases from V and 9 from J, leaving 13 bases between them. This CDR3 has 12 residues. Germline assignment: CDR1 DFQATT and CDR2 SNEGSKA (reference sequence). The CDR3 spells CSAIFRAGEQFF. In nucleotides, the CDR3 is TGCAGTGCTATATTCCGGGCGGGTGAGCAGTTCTTC.

This clonotype appeared many times. J is TRBJ2-1 and V is TRBV20-1; D is unresolved. The germline gives CDR1 DFQATT, CDR2 SNEGSKA (reference sequence). The CDR3 spans 13 residues. V lost 0 bases, J lost 8 bases, and 11 bases lay in between. CDR3 in amino acids: CSARDYVRYEQFF. The CDR3 DNA is TGCAGTGCTAGAGATTACGTGCGGTATGAGCAGTTCTTC.

This clonotype was detected many times. The chain joins TRBV20-1 to TRBJ2-4; 8 nucleotides line up with TRBD1. Per germline, CDR1 DFQATT and CDR2 SNEGSKA (reference sequence). V trimming: 2 bases; J trimming: 5 bases; junction bases outside the gene matches: 5. CDR3 length equals 14 residues. CDR3: CSARPDRGQNIQYF. DNA for the CDR3: TGCAGTGCTAGACCAGACAGGGGTCAAAACATTCAGTACTTC.

The genes are TRBV20-1 and TRBJ2-7; D gene unclear. Trimming shortened V by 5 bases and J by 0 bases, and 14 bases separated the two germline ends. The CDR3 totals 14 residues. CDR1 DFQATT and CDR2 SNEGSKA come from the germline V gene (reference sequence). This CDR3 reads CSALIRRSSYEQYF. CDR3 DNA: TGCAGTGCTCTCATACGGAGAAGCTCCTACGAGCAGTACTTC.

This clonotype was observed many times. This chain connects TRBV12-3 or TRBV12-4 to TRBJ1-5; 7 bases are a match to TRBD1. Trimming removed 5 bases from V and 4 bases from J; junction bases left unmatched: 5. The CDR3 has 14 amino acids. The CDR3 protein is CASSKTGTNQPQHF. CDR3 nucleotides: TGTGCCAGCAGTAAGACAGGGACTAATCAGCCCCAGCATTTT.

This clonotype was seen at least ten times. The chain couples TRBV4-3 to TRBJ1-4; possible D gene TRBD1, 5 bases. Germline assignment: CDR1 LGHNA and CDR2 YSLEER. Trimming stripped 5 bases from V and 7 bases from J, with 17 bases between. This CDR3 region has 15 residues. In nucleotides, the CDR3 is TGCGCCAGCAGCTCAAACCGGGACGGGTCTGAAAAACTGTTTTTT. Encoded protein: CASSSNRDGSEKLFF.

This clonotype was seen ten or more times. The chain combines TRBV7-9 with TRBJ2-3; D is uncertain. The germline V gene has CDR1 SEHNR and CDR2 FQNEAQ (reference sequence). V dropped 5 bases and J dropped 0 bases, with 15 bases sitting between them. This CDR3 is built from 16 residues. CDR3 region: CASSPRTLTSTDTQYF. Here the CDR3 DNA reads TGTGCCAGCAGCCCGAGGACCCTGACTAGCACAGATACGCAGTATTTT.

This clonotype was found many times. The V and J genes are TRBV29-1 and TRBJ1-1; TRBD1 matches at 9 bases. Germline loops: CDR1 SQVTM, CDR2 ANQGSEA. This CDR3 is 11 amino acids long. The trim removed 4 bases at V and 10 bases at J, leaving 4 bases unmatched. The CDR3 DNA follows: TGCAGCGTTGGACAGGGGGGTTTAGCTTTCTTT. Translated, it gives CSVGQGGLAFF.

This clonotype was detected many times. This chain joins TRBV7-3 and TRBJ2-1; the D gene is possibly TRBD1 (6 bases). The V gene's germline CDR1 is SGHTA and CDR2 FQGTGA. V lost 1 base and J 9 bases, leaving 13 bases between the germline ends. The CDR3 contains 14 residues. CDR3 nucleotide sequence: TGTGCCAGCAGCTTAAATCTTCAGGGGAGTGAGCAGTTCTTC. Its protein product is CASSLNLQGSEQFF.

In the case of this clonotype: It may be a read error: a sequence one base away is much more abundant. CDR3 bases: TGTGCCAGCACCGTGGACAGGGTCGCCGAGCAGTACTTC. The encoded protein is CASTVDRVAEQYF. The genes are TRBV12-3 or TRBV12-4 and TRBJ2-7; 8 nucleotides align to TRBD1. The CDR3 length is 13 residues. V shed 7 bases and J 6 bases; nucleotides not matched to a gene: 8.

The chain employs TRBV12-3 or TRBV12-4 and TRBJ2-1; D may be TRBD1 or TRBD2 (6 bases each). CDR3 length: 15 amino acids. V gave up 4 bases and J gave up 0 bases, with 10 bases separating them. In nucleotides, the CDR3 is TGTGCCAGCAGTTCCAAGGGGGGCTCCTACAATGAGCAGTTCTTC. Residues: CASSSKGGSYNEQFF.

This clonotype has a count of ten or more. J is TRBJ2-2 and V is TRBV5-1; 8 nucleotides agree with TRBD1. Germline V gene lookup returns CDR1 SGHRS and CDR2 YFSETQ. V shed 4 bases and J 0 bases; nucleotides not matched to a gene: 5. This CDR3 has 16 amino acids. Here the CDR3 reads CASSLSGQANTGELFF. The CDR3 region has the DNA TGCGCCAGCAGCCTTTCGGGACAGGCGAACACCGGGGAGCTGTTTTTT.

This clonotype was recorded at least ten times. This chain connects TRBV10-3 to TRBJ1-4; TRBD1 matches at 8 bases. Looked up from germline, CDR1 is ENHRY and CDR2 is SYGVKD. V trimming: 10 bases; J trimming: 6 bases; junction bases outside the gene matches: 7. The CDR3 covers 13 residues. CDR3 sequence reads: CATQQGGDEKLFF. CDR3 nucleotide sequence: TGTGCCACTCAACAGGGGGGAGATGAAAAACTGTTTTTT.

At least ten counts were recorded for this clonotype. This chain uses TRBV20-1 with TRBJ2-7; 10 positions match TRBD2. CDR1 is DFQATT, CDR2 SNEGSKA, per germline (reference sequence). The length of the CDR3 is 14 residues. V shed 5 bases, J shed 1 base, and the junction held 5 bases outside the gene matches. This CDR3 reads CSASGTSASYEQYF. DNA for the CDR3: TGCAGTGCTTCCGGGACTAGCGCTTCCTACGAGCAGTACTTC.

This clonotype was observed at least ten times. The chain recombines TRBV10-3 with TRBJ2-5; possibly TRBD2 for D (5 bases). Trimming removed 4 bases at V and 7 bases at J, with 10 bases between. This CDR3 region has 12 residues. The V gene's germline CDR1 is ENHRY and CDR2 SYGVKD. CDR3 region: CAISAPSGTQYF. The CDR3 DNA follows: TGTGCCATCAGTGCTCCCAGCGGGACCCAGTACTTC.